This is a list of T cell receptor beta chains from one sample in a study of shared clonotypes between healthy human individuals. Assay: immunoSEQ multiplex PCR; the TCRdb copy retains only in-frame clones and omits some. The sample has 2 million to 2.5 million clones, about 90% seen once. Sequences were obtained from naive CD4+ T cells from PBMCs. The receptor set was obtained from a man between 18 and 35 years old in good health. Some clones in this sample may be carry-over from other donors' samples. Both conserved end residues are trimmed from each CDR3. The D gene is left open where the match is weak. Clone size is shown for a subset of rows, as once, few, many or a class of expanded clone.

V gene: TRBV5-4
D gene: .
clone size: .
J gene: TRBJ2-1
CDR3 protein: ATAGTPNNNEQF

V gene: TRBV6-5
D gene: TRBD2
clone size: once
J gene: TRBJ2-1
CDR3 protein: ASSSIAGGFNNEQF

V gene: TRBV28
D gene: TRBD1
clone size: .
J gene: TRBJ1-2
CDR3 protein: ASSSGTGRGYT

V gene: TRBV10-3
D gene: .
clone size: .
J gene: TRBJ1-1
CDR3 protein: PQGHEMNTEAF

V gene: TRBV28
D gene: TRBD1
clone size: .
J gene: TRBJ2-3
CDR3 protein: ASRLGQGRTDTQY

V gene: TRBV7-2
D gene: .
clone size: .
J gene: TRBJ1-2
CDR3 protein: ASSLVDGVGYGYT

V gene: TRBV19
D gene: .
clone size: .
J gene: TRBJ1-2
CDR3 protein: ASSIDTSTGIYGYT

V gene: TRBV9
D gene: .
clone size: .
J gene: TRBJ2-2
CDR3 protein: ASSVGTDIGELF

V gene: TRBV28
D gene: TRBD1
clone size: .
J gene: TRBJ1-1
CDR3 protein: ASINQGAGTEAF

V gene: TRBV18
D gene: TRBD1
clone size: .
J gene: TRBJ1-4
CDR3 protein: ASSPPGTGREKLF

V gene: TRBV7-3
D gene: .
clone size: .
J gene: TRBJ1-1
CDR3 protein: ASSSSGGTEAF

V gene: TRBV18
D gene: .
clone size: .
J gene: TRBJ1-5
CDR3 protein: ASSPTDYSNQPQH

V gene: TRBV25-1
D gene: TRBD1
clone size: .
J gene: TRBJ2-7
CDR3 protein: ASSGALGTGSYEQY

V gene: TRBV4-1
D gene: .
clone size: .
J gene: TRBJ2-3
CDR3 protein: ASRGWGTDTQY

V gene: TRBV7-5
D gene: .
clone size: .
J gene: TRBJ2-7
CDR3 protein: VRSREPQRRSYEQY

V gene: TRBV7-3
D gene: TRBD1
clone size: .
J gene: TRBJ1-2
CDR3 protein: ASSSQGDYGYT

V gene: TRBV7-3
D gene: TRBD2
clone size: .
J gene: TRBJ2-2
CDR3 protein: ASSLIGPSGAAELF

V gene: TRBV11-2
D gene: .
clone size: .
J gene: TRBJ1-1
CDR3 protein: GSGANTEAF

V gene: TRBV6-6
D gene: .
clone size: .
J gene: TRBJ1-1
CDR3 protein: ASRRGGLTEAF

V gene: TRBV11-2
D gene: TRBD2
clone size: .
J gene: TRBJ2-5
CDR3 protein: ASNIFSGGETQY

V gene: TRBV6-5
D gene: .
clone size: once
J gene: TRBJ2-1
CDR3 protein: ASSRSGPEQF

V gene: TRBV11-2
D gene: .
clone size: .
J gene: TRBJ2-5
CDR3 protein: ASSRAETQY

V gene: TRBV5-1
D gene: .
clone size: .
J gene: TRBJ2-5
CDR3 protein: ASSLYETQY

V gene: TRBV6-6
D gene: TRBD2
clone size: .
J gene: TRBJ2-3
CDR3 protein: ASSYPGLAEGDTQY

V gene: TRBV7-9
D gene: .
clone size: .
J gene: TRBJ2-7
CDR3 protein: ASSPVPGEQY

V gene: TRBV19
D gene: .
clone size: once
J gene: TRBJ1-2
CDR3 protein: ASSINPQPSGYGYT

V gene: TRBV5-1
D gene: .
clone size: .
J gene: TRBJ2-1
CDR3 protein: ASSREWGSYNEQF

V gene: TRBV7-2
D gene: TRBD2
clone size: .
J gene: TRBJ2-7
CDR3 protein: ASSLVGTSGEQY

V gene: TRBV27
D gene: TRBD1
clone size: .
J gene: TRBJ1-1
CDR3 protein: ASRPQSPTGGTEAF

V gene: TRBV30
D gene: .
clone size: .
J gene: TRBJ2-4
CDR3 protein: AWSPYSGLSGARPKNIQY

V gene: TRBV14
D gene: TRBD1
clone size: .
J gene: TRBJ2-1
CDR3 protein: ASSQYMDRDLGEQF

V gene: TRBV5-1
D gene: .
clone size: .
J gene: TRBJ2-7
CDR3 protein: ASSLGFGVYEQY

V gene: TRBV18
D gene: TRBD1
clone size: .
J gene: TRBJ2-7
CDR3 protein: ASSPDRGSYEQY

V gene: TRBV2
D gene: .
clone size: few
J gene: TRBJ1-1
CDR3 protein: ASSAKGRNTEAF

V gene: TRBV9
D gene: TRBD2
clone size: .
J gene: TRBJ2-3
CDR3 protein: ASSGVRTSGSNADTQY

V gene: TRBV28
D gene: .
clone size: .
J gene: TRBJ1-2
CDR3 protein: ASSDGPNYGYT

V gene: TRBV27
D gene: .
clone size: .
J gene: TRBJ2-7
CDR3 protein: ASSSFWGHEQY

V gene: TRBV25-1
D gene: TRBD1
clone size: .
J gene: TRBJ2-3
CDR3 protein: ASTQRDRESTDTQY

V gene: TRBV6-1
D gene: TRBD2
clone size: .
J gene: TRBJ2-1
CDR3 protein: ASSGLAEYNEQF

V gene: TRBV6-1
D gene: TRBD1
clone size: .
J gene: TRBJ1-1
CDR3 protein: ASKVGTVTEAF

V gene: TRBV11-2
D gene: .
clone size: .
J gene: TRBJ2-5
CDR3 protein: ASSLFVRAGQETQY

V gene: TRBV2
D gene: .
clone size: .
J gene: TRBJ1-1
CDR3 protein: ASSYMNTEAF

V gene: TRBV27
D gene: TRBD2
clone size: once
J gene: TRBJ2-2
CDR3 protein: ASRSAGAITGELF

V gene: TRBV5-6
D gene: TRBD2
clone size: .
J gene: TRBJ2-1
CDR3 protein: ASSAEAGGSYNEQF

V gene: TRBV7-3
D gene: .
clone size: .
J gene: TRBJ2-5
CDR3 protein: ASSYTSQETQY

V gene: TRBV14
D gene: .
clone size: .
J gene: TRBJ2-3
CDR3 protein: ASSHTGTTQY

V gene: TRBV20-1
D gene: .
clone size: .
J gene: TRBJ2-5
CDR3 protein: SKRLEETQY

V gene: TRBV21-1
D gene: .
clone size: .
J gene: TRBJ2-2
CDR3 protein: ASSYPGLAGVTNTGELF

V gene: TRBV6-5
D gene: TRBD1
clone size: .
J gene: TRBJ1-2
CDR3 protein: ASSSSGTGVQGYT

V gene: TRBV19
D gene: TRBD1
clone size: .
J gene: TRBJ1-4
CDR3 protein: ASSGRGRVKLF

V gene: TRBV20-1
D gene: .
clone size: .
J gene: TRBJ2-5
CDR3 protein: SARRQETQY

V gene: TRBV19
D gene: .
clone size: .
J gene: TRBJ1-1
CDR3 protein: ASTQNTEAF

V gene: TRBV2
D gene: TRBD1
clone size: .
J gene: TRBJ1-5
CDR3 protein: ASRRGTGSQPQH

V gene: TRBV2
D gene: .
clone size: .
J gene: TRBJ2-5
CDR3 protein: ASRVGAPWETQY